Reported below is one TCR beta chain. What it binds is not known. The primer mix had 60 Vbeta and 13 Jbeta primers. The data were produced by immunoSEQ multiplex PCR, yet TCRdb's version contains in-frame clones alone and is incomplete. The table has around 150,000 clones, 80% seen once. These data belong to a study of cytomegalovirus exposure and HLA in healthy donors. Study as a whole: Earlier, 200 million or so T cells were analyzed, and some 120 million unique TCR beta sequences were found among them.

Study outcomes and limitations: In vitro, three CMV-associated chains proved specific for CMV antigens. For most TCR sequences rarity was the rule, although some public TCRs occurred in many donors. The authors assumed roughly uniform sequencing depth across donors for presence/absence analyses.

The ends lost 4 bases at V and 11 bases at J; junction bases unmatched: 9. CDR1 is SGDLS and CDR2 is YYNGEE in the germline V gene. The CDR3 is made up of 13 amino acids. The receptor comes from a man aged 25-45 years in good health and CMV-seronegative. The chain employs TRBV9 and TRBJ2-5; TRBD2 aligns across 9 bases. Sequencing used PBMCs. The CDR3 bases are TGTGCCAGCAGCCCAGGGACTAGCAGAGAGCAGTACTTC. Translation: CASSPGTSREQYF.